The next 25 T cell receptor beta chains were all read from a single sample in a study of blood T cells in healthy people across ages. Primers used in a second PCR of roughly 6 to 11 cycles were a sample-barcoded 5' primer and a J-beta primer mix. MiXCR was run by TCRdb on the 5' RACE reads, yielding one entry per CDR3 protein. The repertoire holds some 1,800,000 distinct CDR3 sequences, about 39% seen once, with roughly 24% in the top ten. The sequencing sample was made of blood. These receptors all stem from a human donor in good health.

This clonotype was detected many times. At one end, the junction sequence differs from germline, possibly due to a read error. The chain has TRBV5-1 and TRBJ1-2; D is undetermined. Germline V gene data show CDR1 as SGHRS and CDR2 as YFSETQ. This CDR3 contains 14 residues. In DNA, the CDR3 is TGTGCCAGCAGCTTAGAAGGGCAGAGCTATGGCTACACCTTC. Translating it yields CASSLEGQSYGYTF. Looking up the rest from reference TRBV5-1 and TRBJ1-2 gives the full variable domain: KAGVTQTPRYLIKTRGQQVTLSCSPISGHRSVSWYQQTPGQGLQFLFEYFSETQRNKGNFPGRFSGRQFSNSRSEMNVSTLELGDSALYLCASSLEGQSYGYTFGSGTRLTVV.

V gene TRBV20-1 combines with J gene TRBJ1-2; 9 positions match TRBD1. Per the germline V gene, CDR1 is DFQATT and CDR2 is SNEGSKA (reference sequence). This CDR3 region has 14 residues. The trim removed 4 bases at V and 5 bases at J, leaving 8 bases unmatched. The CDR3 reads CSATVDRGLYGYTF. The CDR3 region has the DNA TGCAGTGCTACTGTGGACAGGGGACTTTATGGCTACACCTTC.

The chain couples TRBV24-1 to TRBJ1-5; D uncertain. The CDR3 is 16 amino acids. Trimming removed 5 bases from V and 0 bases from J, with 13 bases in between. Per germline, CDR1 KGHDR and CDR2 SFDVKD. As DNA, the CDR3 is TGTGCCACCAGTGGGTCCGGGGAGTATAGCAATCAGCCCCAGCATTTT. It encodes CATSGSGEYSNQPQHF.

This clonotype was observed many times. The chain links TRBV25-1 to TRBJ1-4; 9 nucleotides match TRBD1. The CDR3 has 14 amino acids. Per the germline V gene, CDR1 is MGHDK and CDR2 is SYGVNS. Trimming took 4 bases from V and 8 from J; bases not matched to a gene: 5. The CDR3 sequence: CASSGDRDLEKLFF. The CDR3 DNA reads TGTGCCAGCAGTGGGGACAGGGACCTCGAAAAACTGTTTTTT.

This clonotype was counted a single time. The V and J genes are TRBV20-1 and TRBJ2-1, with 8 bases matching TRBD2. Germline values: CDR1 DFQATT, CDR2 SNEGSKA (reference sequence). The CDR3 has 14 residues. Trimming cost V 6 bases and J 2 bases; bases outside gene matches: 6. The CDR3 nucleotides are TGCAGTGCAAAACGCGGGGGGCCCTACAATGAGCAGTTCTTC. Translated: CSAKRGGPYNEQFF.

The chain carries TRBV3-1 and TRBJ1-5, with 8 bases that match TRBD1. The V and J ends lost 3 bases and 7 bases, in that order; junction bases with no gene match: 5. Germline CDR1 is LGHDT and CDR2 is YNNKEL (reference sequence). The CDR3 is 14 residues long. The CDR3 DNA is TGTGCCAGCAGCCAGGACAGGGTTGAACAGCCCCAGCATTTT. Translating it yields CASSQDRVEQPQHF.

The chain has TRBV12-3 or TRBV12-4 and TRBJ2-7, with a possible D match to TRBD2 (7 bases). The DNA end favors TRBJ2-5, so the J call may be wrong. The CDR3 runs 16 residues. This chain's CDR3 is CASSPRRPGEGETQYF. The CDR3 DNA is TGTGCCAGCAGCCCTCGACGGCCAGGGGAGGGAGAGACCCAGTACTTC.

V usage is TRBV6-2 or TRBV6-3 and J usage is TRBJ1-1; TRBD1 might be the D (5 bases). V lost 5 bases to trimming and J lost 0 bases, with 16 bases between them. The CDR3 sequence is 16 residues long. Germline CDR1 is MNHEY and CDR2 is SVGEGT. CDR3 nucleotides: TGTGCCAGCAGTCCGCAGGGCCAGGGAGTGAACACTGAAGCTTTCTTT. This sequence encodes CASSPQGQGVNTEAFF.

There are a few counts of this clonotype. The chain combines TRBV4-2 with TRBJ1-6, with 7 nucleotides matching TRBD1. The CDR3 runs 16 residues. V trimming: 4 bases; J trimming: 7 bases; junction bases outside the gene matches: 10. CDR1 LGHNA and CDR2 YNFKEQ come from the germline V gene. For the CDR3, the DNA is TGTGCCAGCAGCCCGAATCCGGGACAGCAAAATTCACCCCTCCACTTT. Encoded protein: CASSPNPGQQNSPLHF.

This clonotype was counted between two and nine times. V usage is TRBV20-1 and J usage is TRBJ1-2; D uncertain. Germline CDR1 is DFQATT and CDR2 is SNEGSKA (reference sequence). This CDR3 spans 14 amino acids. The germline V and J ends were trimmed by 6 bases and 4 bases, with 18 bases remaining between them. CDR3: CSAPSTNRVYGYTF. DNA for the CDR3: TGCAGTGCGCCTTCTACAAATCGGGTCTATGGCTACACCTTC.

The sample holds many counts of this clonotype. This sequence joins TRBV29-1 and TRBJ2-6; no clear D. The CDR3 has 13 amino acids. The V end lost 4 bases, the J end lost 0 bases, and 4 bases lay between the germline ends. Looked up from germline, CDR1 is SQVTM and CDR2 is ANQGSEA. CDR3 protein: CSVAVSGANVLTF. The CDR3 bases are TGCAGCGTTGCGGTCTCTGGGGCCAACGTCCTGACTTTC.

This clonotype was observed a handful of times. CDR3 region: CASSQESTYEQYF. DNA for the CDR3: TGTGCCAGCAGCCAAGAGAGCACCTACGAGCAGTACTTC. The chain carries TRBV3-1 and TRBJ2-7; D is uncertain. Trimming pared 0 bases from V and 2 bases from J, leaving 5 bases between. The CDR3 runs to 13 residues. The germline CDR1 and CDR2 sequences are LGHDT and YNNKEL (reference sequence).

This clonotype was picked up many times. The chain carries TRBV20-1 and TRBJ2-5; 14 nucleotides align to TRBD2. Germline V gene data show CDR1 as DFQATT and CDR2 as SNEGSKA (reference sequence). V shed 0 bases, J shed 5 bases, and the junction held 8 bases outside the gene matches. CDR3 length: 17 amino acids. The CDR3 bases are TGCAGTGCTAGAGATTTAAGACTAGCGGGGGGGCAGGAGACCCAGTACTTC. This codes for CSARDLRLAGGQETQYF.

This clonotype has just a few counts. The chain has TRBV10-3 and TRBJ2-7, with 9 bases matching TRBD1. The CDR3 consists of 15 residues. The J segment lost 2 bases and the V segment lost 4 bases, leaving 6 bases of the junction unmatched. Germline CDR1 ENHRY, CDR2 SYGVKD. CDR3 residues: CAISAGTGRAYEQYF. The CDR3 nucleotides are TGTGCCATCAGTGCGGGGACAGGGAGGGCCTACGAGCAGTACTTC.

The chain employs TRBV6-2 or TRBV6-3 and TRBJ2-1; D is uncertain. From germline, CDR1 is MNHEY and CDR2 SVGEGT. Trimming left V 6 bases short and J 5 bases short, with 23 bases between. This CDR3 has 17 amino acids. CDR3 nucleotides: TGTGCCAGCAGCAAAGACCAGACCGGCTACAAGGACAATGAGCAGTTCTTC. It yields the protein CASSKDQTGYKDNEQFF.

J is TRBJ1-5 and V is TRBV21-1. TRBV21-1 is a known pseudogene. The length of the CDR3 is 14 residues. The CDR3 sequence: CASSKGRVGQPQHF. The CDR3 DNA reads TGTGCCAGCAGCAAAGGAAGGGTTGGTCAGCCCCAGCATTTT.

The chain combines TRBV12-3 or TRBV12-4 with TRBJ1-2; D is unresolved. CDR3 length: 16 residues. Between the trimmed V and J ends, which lost 4 bases and 0 bases, there was a span of 15 bases. CDR3 nucleotide sequence: TGTGCCAGCAGTTCACCCCATACCGGATCTAACTATGGCTACACCTTC. Protein: CASSSPHTGSNYGYTF.

This rearrangement joins TRBV6-5 to TRBJ1-1, with 7 bases fitting TRBD1. The CDR3 consists of 14 residues. V lost 6 bases, J lost 0 bases, and 4 bases stayed unmatched. The germline V gene has CDR1 MNHEY and CDR2 SVGAGI. CDR3 sequence (DNA): TGTGCCAGCAGGGCGACAGGGATGAACACTGAAGCTTTCTTT. The encoded protein is CASRATGMNTEAFF.

This clonotype was seen more than once but under ten times. The chain is built from TRBV13 and TRBJ1-6; 7 nucleotides agree with TRBD1. Germline trimming cut 5 bases from V and 5 bases from J; bases unmatched to any gene: 3. This CDR3 is 14 amino acids long. Per the germline V gene, CDR1 is PRHDT and CDR2 is FYEKMQ (reference sequence). The CDR3 region is CASSVTGNNSPLHF. The CDR3 coding sequence is TGTGCCAGCAGCGTGACAGGGAATAATTCACCCCTCCACTTT.

The chain carries TRBV12-3 or TRBV12-4 and TRBJ2-3; D uncertain. The CDR3 sequence is 12 residues long. The V end was cut by 5 bases, the J end by 5 bases, with 8 bases between. CDR3 protein: CASSRLGDTQYF. CDR3 nucleotides: TGTGCCAGCAGTCGCCTTGGAGATACGCAGTATTTT.

A note on this clonotype: A clone one base away is much larger, so this may be a read error. The gene calls are TRBV5-1 and TRBJ2-4; D not resolved. CDR3 length equals 12 residues. The ends were cut back, 4 bases at V and 15 bases at J, with 17 bases in the middle. From germline, CDR1 is SGHRS and CDR2 YFSETQ. In nucleotides, the CDR3 is TGCGCCAGCAGCCAACTATTCGACGAGCGGTACTTC. This codes for CASSQLFDERYF.

This clonotype turned up a few times. The gene calls are TRBV20-1 and TRBJ2-5; 8 bases match TRBD1. CDR3 size: 15 residues. Germline V gene lookup returns CDR1 DFQATT and CDR2 SNEGSKA (reference sequence). The V segment lost 2 bases and the J segment 2 bases; nucleotides outside the gene matches: 7. CDR3 nucleotide sequence: TGCAGTGCTAGAAGGTCAGGGGGCCAACAAGAGACCCAGTACTTC. This sequence encodes CSARRSGGQQETQYF.

Remarks on this clonotype: Possible read error: a much larger clone is one base away. The J gene is TRBJ2-1, the V gene TRBV12-3 or TRBV12-4, with a tentative D call TRBD1 (6 bases). V lost 8 bases to trimming and J lost 11 bases, with 19 bases between them. CDR3 size: 13 residues. The CDR3 DNA reads as TGTGCCAGCTCAACATCACAGGGAAATAAGCAGTTCTTC. It yields the protein CASSTSQGNKQFF.

The rearrangement uses TRBV3-1 and TRBJ2-1; D might be TRBD1 (5 bases). The DNA matches TRBJ2-7 better at its end, which makes the J call doubtful. The CDR3 runs to 18 residues. Germline-derived CDR1 and CDR2 are LGHDT and YNNKEL (reference sequence). The CDR3: CASSQEYMDTVSYNEQYF. As DNA, the CDR3 is TGTGCCAGCAGCCAAGAGTACATGGACACTGTTTCCTACAATGAGCAGTACTTC.

This clonotype showed up just a few times. CDR3 in amino acids: CATRPTGTTNSPLHF. The CDR3 nucleotides read TGTGCCACAAGACCGACGGGGACTACGAATTCACCCCTCCACTTT. This sequence joins TRBV6-5 and TRBJ1-6; a possible D gene is TRBD1 (5 bases). Germline V gene lookup returns CDR1 MNHEY and CDR2 SVGAGI. The CDR3 totals 15 residues. V was cut by 10 bases and J by 7 bases, with 20 bases left in between.